What follows are 27 T cell receptor beta chains derived from one specimen sequenced in a study of cytotoxic CD8 clonotypes in ibrutinib-treated CLL. The table came from immunoSEQ multiplex PCR; TCRdb's copy has only in-frame clones and leaves some out. Here the sample spans a few thousand clones, about three quarters being singletons. The sample was PBMCs, taken before ibrutinib treatment. These receptors came from a human donor with chronic lymphocytic leukemia.

The chain couples TRBV6-5 to TRBJ2-3, with a tentative D call TRBD2 (6 bases). Germline V lookup: CDR1 MNHEY, CDR2 SVGAGI. The CDR3 has 15 amino acids. The V and J ends lost 3 bases and 0 bases respectively, with 10 bases between them. The CDR3 DNA follows: TGTGCCAGCAGTTATATGGGGGGTAGCACAGATACGCAGTATTTT. This gives the protein CASSYMGGSTDTQYF.

This chain connects TRBV5-4 to TRBJ2-1; TRBD2 agrees at 11 bases. This CDR3 has 18 amino acids. Germline V lookup: CDR1 SGHNT, CDR2 YYREEE (reference sequence). J gave up 0 bases and V 1 base, and 6 bases lay outside the gene matches. The CDR3 reads CASSLSSGGASSYNEQFF. The CDR3 DNA is TGTGCCAGCAGCTTGAGTAGCGGGGGGGCTAGCTCCTACAATGAGCAGTTCTTC.

The chain employs TRBV6-6 and TRBJ1-4; 9 nucleotides line up with TRBD1. CDR3 length: 15 residues. J was trimmed by 8 bases and V by 6 bases; bases with no gene match: 10. CDR1 and CDR2 (germline): MNHNY, SVGAGI (reference sequence). The CDR3 nucleotides are TGTGCCAGCAGACCGTCCAGGACAGGGGCAGAAAAACTGTTTTTT. It translates to CASRPSRTGAEKLFF.

This clone came up once. This may stem from a read error, because a much larger clone lies one nucleotide away. The chain joins TRBV5-1 to TRBJ2-5, with 7 positions matching TRBD2. The DNA matches TRBJ2-7 better at its end, which makes the J call doubtful. Germline V gives CDR1 SGHRS, CDR2 YFSETQ. CDR3 length: 14 residues. For the CDR3, the DNA is TGCGCCAGCAGCTTGTTGGGGGGGGAGGACGAGCAGTACTTC. Its protein is CASSLLGGEDEQYF.

V usage is TRBV5-6 and J usage is TRBJ2-1; 7 positions agree with TRBD1. Trimming cost V 4 bases and J 4 bases; bases outside gene matches: 2. Germline CDR1 SGHDT, CDR2 YYEEEE. The CDR3 loop spans 13 amino acids. The DNA for the CDR3 is TGTGCCAGCAGCAAGGGACAGTACAATGAGCAGTTCTTC. It yields the protein CASSKGQYNEQFF.

The chain uses TRBV5-1 and TRBJ2-7, with D hard to call. The CDR3 length is 13 residues. Trimming removed 1 base at V and 6 bases at J, with 11 bases between. Per germline, CDR1 SGHRS and CDR2 YFSETQ. The CDR3 loop is CASSLPEAGEQYF. CDR3 nucleotides: TGCGCCAGCAGCTTGCCCGAGGCTGGCGAGCAGTACTTC.

The chain carries TRBV6-9 and TRBJ2-3; TRBD2 matches at 8 bases. Germline assignment: CDR1 MNHGY and CDR2 SVAAGI. The CDR3 covers 15 residues. The ends lost 4 bases at V and 5 bases at J; junction bases unmatched: 8. The CDR3 coding sequence is TGTGCCAGCAGTTCCAGCGGGGGATGGGGAGATACGCAGTATTTT. The encoded protein is CASSSSGGWGDTQYF.

The chain uses TRBV27 and TRBJ1-5, with 7 bases that match TRBD1. CDR1 is MNHEY and CDR2 is SMNVEV in the germline V gene (reference sequence). The CDR3 is 14 residues long. Losses at the gene ends were 6 bases for V and 2 bases for J; bases not matched to a gene: 4. CDR3 protein: CASSSRGGNQPQHF. CDR3 DNA: TGTGCCAGCAGCTCCAGGGGGGGCAATCAGCCCCAGCATTTT.

V gene TRBV2 combines with J gene TRBJ1-1; D not certain. The CDR3 sequence is 13 residues long. Germline CDR1 SNHLY, CDR2 FYNNEI. V was pared by 7 bases and J by 3 bases, with 12 bases between. The CDR3 is CASKEGGDTEAFF. The CDR3 DNA reads as TGTGCCAGCAAAGAGGGAGGTGACACTGAAGCTTTCTTT.

J is TRBJ2-5 and V is TRBV30, with 10 positions matching TRBD1. J gave up 5 bases and V 2 bases, and 5 bases lay outside the gene matches. From germline, CDR1 is GTSNPN and CDR2 SVGIG (reference sequence). The CDR3 extends over 14 amino acids. CDR3 protein: CAWSPTGGRETQYF. The DNA for the CDR3 is TGTGCCTGGAGTCCGACAGGGGGCAGGGAGACCCAGTACTTC.

The chain links TRBV2 to TRBJ2-5; D is undetermined. Trimming removed 3 bases at V and 4 bases at J, with 6 bases between. The CDR3 runs 12 residues. Germline V gene data show CDR1 as SNHLY and CDR2 as FYNNEI. The CDR3 region has the DNA TGTGCCAGCAGTGATTTGACAGAGACCCAGTACTTC. Protein product: CASSDLTETQYF.

This clone turned up a few times. The chain's CDR3 is CASSVQTGGPGANVLTF. Written as DNA, the CDR3 is TGTGCCAGCAGCGTACAAACAGGGGGCCCTGGGGCCAACGTCCTGACTTTC. The chain links TRBV9 to TRBJ2-6, with 9 bases that match TRBD1. The CDR3 loop spans 17 amino acids. In germline, CDR1 is SGDLS, CDR2 YYNGEE. V gave up 1 base and J gave up 2 bases; unmatched junction bases: 4.

This clone was seen a few times. The sample holds other DNA sequences that translate to the same CDR3. This sequence joins TRBV5-1 and TRBJ2-7; D gene ambiguous. Trimming pared 0 bases from V and 3 bases from J, leaving 4 bases between. The CDR3 contains 12 residues. Germline V lookup: CDR1 SGHRS, CDR2 YFSETQ. In DNA form, the CDR3 reads TGCGCCAGCAGCTTGGTTGGCTACGAGCAGTACTTC. Translating gives CASSLVGYEQYF.

The CDR3 region is CASSLAGARDTGELFF. Here the CDR3 DNA reads TGTGCCAGCAGCTTAGCGGGGGCAAGAGACACCGGGGAGCTGTTTTTT. The chain employs TRBV7-6 and TRBJ2-2; tentative D call: TRBD1 (6 bases). The CDR3 is 16 residues long. Trimming stripped 0 bases from V and 3 bases from J, with 11 bases between. Germline CDR1 SGHVS, CDR2 FNYEAQ.

This chain joins TRBV7-9 and TRBJ2-5; perhaps TRBD1 as D (6 bases). V lost 3 bases and J lost 10, with 18 bases in between. CDR1 is SEHNR, CDR2 FQNEAQ, per germline (reference sequence). The CDR3 is made up of 14 amino acids. As DNA, the CDR3 is TGTGCCAGCAGCTTGGGGGCGGTTGCCGGGGACCAGTACTTC. Translated, it gives CASSLGAVAGDQYF.

The J gene is TRBJ1-1, the V gene TRBV19; weak D call: TRBD1 (6 bases). Germline V gene data show CDR1 as LNHDA and CDR2 as SQIVND (reference sequence). The CDR3 covers 15 residues. Trimming shortened V by 5 bases and J by 2 bases, and 15 bases separated the two germline ends. CDR3 bases: TGTGCCAGTAGTCTTAGGACAGCTATAAACACTGAAGCTTTCTTT. Translation: CASSLRTAINTEAFF.

This chain connects TRBV9 to TRBJ1-4; a weak D match, TRBD1 (5 bases). CDR3 length: 16 amino acids. Trimming took off 4 bases at V and 0 bases at J, with 13 bases between the two ends. CDR1 and CDR2 (germline): SGDLS, YYNGEE. This CDR3 is CASSPGWTPTNEKLFF. For the CDR3, the DNA is TGTGCCAGCAGCCCCGGGTGGACACCAACTAATGAAAAACTGTTTTTT. The entire variable domain, with the rest obtained from reference TRBV9 and TRBJ1-4, is as follows: DSGVTQTPKHLITATGQRVTLRCSPRSGDLSVYWYQQSLDQGLQFLIQYYNGEERAKGNILERFSAQQFPDLHSELNLSSLELGDSALYFCASSPGWTPTNEKLFFGSGTQLSVL.

J is TRBJ1-3 and V is TRBV7-9; no reliable D call. The ends were cut back, 0 bases at V and 0 bases at J, with 18 bases in the middle. In germline, CDR1 is SEHNR, CDR2 FQNEAQ (reference sequence). CDR3 length: 19 amino acids. CDR3 nucleotides: TGTGCCAGCAGCTTAGCTCCCACAAGACAAGCATCCTCTGGAAACACCATATATTTT. It yields the protein CASSLAPTRQASSGNTIYF.

This rearrangement joins TRBV19 to TRBJ1-5; D not resolved. The germline V gene has CDR1 LNHDA and CDR2 SQIVND (reference sequence). CDR3 length: 12 amino acids. Trimming removed 1 base from V and 2 bases from J, with 0 bases in between. CDR3 nucleotides: TGTGCCAGTAGTATAGGCAATCAGCCCCAGCATTTT. Translation: CASSIGNQPQHF.

The V gene is TRBV12-2, the J gene TRBJ1-1; TRBD1 is the table's D call and was not checked against the DNA. TRBV12-2 is termed a pseudogene. The CDR3 is 15 residues long. The CDR3 is CARGIRQAHFTEAFF. The CDR3 region has the DNA TGTGCAAGGGGGATTAGACAGGCGCACTTCACTGAAGCTTTCTTT.

A few counts support this clone. The rearrangement links TRBV11-2 to TRBJ2-5, with D possibly being TRBD1 (6 bases). Germline V gene lookup returns CDR1 SGHAT and CDR2 FQNNGV. V was shortened by 7 bases and J by 5 bases, with 11 bases between the two germline ends. The CDR3 has 12 residues. The CDR3 DNA is TGTGCCAGCACCCTCCAGGGGGAGACCCAGTACTTC. Translating it yields CASTLQGETQYF.

Judged by abundance, this clone is medium-sized. This rearrangement joins TRBV29-1 to TRBJ1-1, with D perhaps matching TRBD1 (6 bases). The V gene lost 6 bases and the J gene lost 1 base, with 18 bases spanning the gap. CDR3 length equals 15 residues. The germline CDR1 and CDR2 sequences are SQVTM and ANQGSEA. The DNA of the CDR3 is TGCAGCGTCCCCCGAGGGGGGGCCTCGAACACTGAAGCTTTCTTT. It encodes CSVPRGGASNTEAFF.

The chain combines TRBV5-1 with TRBJ2-3; unclear D gene. The V end was cut by 4 bases, the J end by 3 bases, with 18 bases between. This CDR3 has 16 residues. CDR1 and CDR2 (germline): SGHRS, YFSETQ. CDR3 protein: CASSRKVSVGTDTQYF. The DNA of the CDR3 is TGCGCCAGCAGCCGTAAGGTCAGCGTGGGGACAGATACGCAGTATTTT.

V and J are TRBV19 and TRBJ1-6, with TRBD1 as a possible D gene (5 bases). This CDR3 is built from 16 residues. V lost 5 bases and J 7 bases, leaving 18 bases between the germline ends. The V gene's germline CDR1 is LNHDA and CDR2 SQIVND (reference sequence). CDR3 in amino acids: CASSPLRDGGNSPLHF. As DNA, the CDR3 is TGTGCCAGTAGTCCCCTCCGGGACGGGGGAAATTCACCCCTCCACTTT.

V is TRBV19 and J is TRBJ1-5; TRBD1 is a possible D gene (5 bases). The CDR3 runs to 14 residues. Germline V gene data show CDR1 as LNHDA and CDR2 as SQIVND (reference sequence). Trimming shortened V by 0 bases and J by 4 bases, and 7 bases separated the two germline ends. CDR3 region: CASSIDRGNQPQHF. The DNA for the CDR3 is TGTGCCAGTAGTATAGATCGGGGGAATCAGCCCCAGCATTTT.

This chain joins TRBV5-1 and TRBJ2-2; D may correspond to TRBD1 or TRBD2 (6 bases each). This CDR3 is 14 amino acids long. The V and J ends lost 0 bases and 6 bases respectively, with 9 bases between them. Per germline, CDR1 SGHRS and CDR2 YFSETQ. The DNA of the CDR3 is TGCGCCAGCAGCTTGGACAGGGAGGCCGGGGAGCTGTTTTTT. It translates to CASSLDREAGELFF.

This chain's CDR3 is CSVAQGTLAGYTF. As DNA, the CDR3 is TGCAGCGTCGCACAGGGAACCCTTGCCGGCTACACCTTC. The chain employs TRBV29-1 and TRBJ1-2; D is perhaps TRBD1 (6 bases). The CDR3 covers 13 residues. Germline CDR1 reads SQVTM; CDR2 reads ANQGSEA. The germline V and J ends were trimmed by 6 bases and 8 bases, with 19 bases remaining between them.